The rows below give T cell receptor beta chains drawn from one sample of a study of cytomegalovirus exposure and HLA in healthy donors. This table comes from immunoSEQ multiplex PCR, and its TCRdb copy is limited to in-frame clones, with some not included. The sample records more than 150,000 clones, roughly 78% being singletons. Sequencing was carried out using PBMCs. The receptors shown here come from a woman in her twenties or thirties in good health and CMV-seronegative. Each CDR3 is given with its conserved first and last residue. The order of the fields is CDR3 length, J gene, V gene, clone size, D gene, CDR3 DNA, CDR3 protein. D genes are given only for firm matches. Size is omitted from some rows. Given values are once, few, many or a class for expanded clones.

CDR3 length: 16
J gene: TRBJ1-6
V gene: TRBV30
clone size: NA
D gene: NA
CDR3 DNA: TGTGCCTTGCCCGCGAGGAGGGGAAATTCGAATTCACCCCTCCACTTT
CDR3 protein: CALPARRGNSNSPLHF

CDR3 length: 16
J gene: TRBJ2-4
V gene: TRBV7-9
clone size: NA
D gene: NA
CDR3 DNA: TGTGCCAGCAGCTCGGGTCCCTTAATAGCCAAAAACATTCAGTACTTC
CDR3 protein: CASSSGPLIAKNIQYF

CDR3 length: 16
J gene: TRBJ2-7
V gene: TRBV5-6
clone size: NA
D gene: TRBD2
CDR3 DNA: TGTGCCAGCAGCTCGAGACTAGCGGGGGGTCGCTACGAGCAGTACTTC
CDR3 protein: CASSSRLAGGRYEQYF

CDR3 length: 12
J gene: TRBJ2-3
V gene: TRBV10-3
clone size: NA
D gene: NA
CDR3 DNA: TGTGCCATCCGCACAGCCACAGATACGCAGTATTTT
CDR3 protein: CAIRTATDTQYF

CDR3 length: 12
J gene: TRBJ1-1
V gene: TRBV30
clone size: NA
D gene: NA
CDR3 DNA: TGTGGGGGAGCATGGGTGAACACTGAAGCTTTCTTT
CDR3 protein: CGGAWVNTEAFF

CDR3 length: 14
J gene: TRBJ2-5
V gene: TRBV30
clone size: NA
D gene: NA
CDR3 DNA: TGTGCCTGGAGTGCCCCAGGGGCCTGGGAGACCCAGTACTTC
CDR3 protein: CAWSAPGAWETQYF

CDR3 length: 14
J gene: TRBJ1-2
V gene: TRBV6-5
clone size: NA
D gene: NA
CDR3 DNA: TGTGCCAGCAGTTACTCGAATCCAGTGTTTGGCTACACCTTC
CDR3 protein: CASSYSNPVFGYTF

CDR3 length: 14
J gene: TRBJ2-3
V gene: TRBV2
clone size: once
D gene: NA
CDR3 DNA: TGTGCCAGCAGTGAAGCGCGGGTACAAGATACGCAGTATTTT
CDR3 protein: CASSEARVQDTQYF

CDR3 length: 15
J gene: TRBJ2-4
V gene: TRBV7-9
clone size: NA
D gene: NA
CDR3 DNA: TGTGCCAGCAGCTTAGATGCGGTCTCCAAAAACATTCAGTACTTC
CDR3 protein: CASSLDAVSKNIQYF

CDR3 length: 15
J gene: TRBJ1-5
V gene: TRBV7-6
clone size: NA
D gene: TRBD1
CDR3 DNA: TGTGCCAGCAGCCCACAGGGGGTGTATGGTCAGCCCCAGCATTTT
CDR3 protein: CASSPQGVYGQPQHF

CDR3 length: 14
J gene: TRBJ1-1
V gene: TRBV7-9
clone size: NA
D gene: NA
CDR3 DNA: TGTGCCAGCAGCCACCCATTAAGGAGCACTGAAGCTTTCTTT
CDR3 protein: CASSHPLRSTEAFF

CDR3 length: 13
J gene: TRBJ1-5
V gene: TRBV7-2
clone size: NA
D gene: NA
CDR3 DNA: TGTGCCAGCAGCTTCCAGGGCAATCAGCCCCAGCATTTT
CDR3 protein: CASSFQGNQPQHF

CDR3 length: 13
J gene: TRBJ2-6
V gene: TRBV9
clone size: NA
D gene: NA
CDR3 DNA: TGTGCCAGCAGCGTCGGGTCGGCCAACGTCCTGACTTTC
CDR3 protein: CASSVGSANVLTF

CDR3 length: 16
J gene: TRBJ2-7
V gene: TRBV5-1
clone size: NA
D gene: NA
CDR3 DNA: TGCGCCAGCAGCTTGGGGCCGGACAGTCTACGTTTCGAGCAGTACTTC
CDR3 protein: CASSLGPDSLRFEQYF

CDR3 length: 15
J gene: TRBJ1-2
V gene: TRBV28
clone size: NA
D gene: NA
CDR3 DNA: TGTGCCAGCAGTCCCGATAACCAGGGATTCTATGGCTACACCTTC
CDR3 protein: CASSPDNQGFYGYTF

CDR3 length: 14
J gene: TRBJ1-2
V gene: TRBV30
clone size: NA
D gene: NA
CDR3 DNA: TGTGCCTGGAGTGATGGCCATCAAAACTATGGCTACACCTTC
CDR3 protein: CAWSDGHQNYGYTF

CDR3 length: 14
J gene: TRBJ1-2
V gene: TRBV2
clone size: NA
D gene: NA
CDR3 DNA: TGTGCCAGCAGTGAATGGGGGGACGAGTATGGCTACACCTTC
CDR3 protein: CASSEWGDEYGYTF

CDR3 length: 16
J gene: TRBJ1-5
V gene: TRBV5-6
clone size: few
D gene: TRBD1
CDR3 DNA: TGTGCCAGCAGATCTTACACTGGGACAGTGGATCAGCCCCAGCATTTT
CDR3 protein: CASRSYTGTVDQPQHF

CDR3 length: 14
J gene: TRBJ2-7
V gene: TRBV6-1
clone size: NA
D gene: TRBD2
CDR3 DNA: TGTGCCAGCAGTCGGGGGGTAATAGGCTACGAGCAGTACTTC
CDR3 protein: CASSRGVIGYEQYF

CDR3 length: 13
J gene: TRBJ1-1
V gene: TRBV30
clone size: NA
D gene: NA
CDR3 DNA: TGTGCCTGGAGCAGATCACTGAACACTGAAGCTTTCTTT
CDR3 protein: CAWSRSLNTEAFF

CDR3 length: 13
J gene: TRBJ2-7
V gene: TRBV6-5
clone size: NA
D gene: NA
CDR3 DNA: TGTGCCAGCAGTTACCAACGAGGAAGCGGGCAGTACTTC
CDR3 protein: CASSYQRGSGQYF

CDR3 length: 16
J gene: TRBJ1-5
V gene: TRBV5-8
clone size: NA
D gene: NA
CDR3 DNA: TGTGCCAGCAGCTTGTGGGGGGGCGAAGGCAATCAGCCCCAGCATTTT
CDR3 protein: CASSLWGGEGNQPQHF

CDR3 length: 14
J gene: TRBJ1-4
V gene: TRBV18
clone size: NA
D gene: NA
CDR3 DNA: TGTGCCAGCTCACGGCGACAGGTTAATGAAAAACTGTTTTTT
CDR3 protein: CASSRRQVNEKLFF

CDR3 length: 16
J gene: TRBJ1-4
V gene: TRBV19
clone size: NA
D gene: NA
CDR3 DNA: TGTGCCAGTAGTATCCGCAGGGTTACAACTAATGAAAAACTGTTTTTT
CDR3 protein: CASSIRRVTTNEKLFF

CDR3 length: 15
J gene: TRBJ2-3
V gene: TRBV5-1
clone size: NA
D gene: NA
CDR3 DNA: TGCGCCAGCAGCTTGGAAACTAGGGGCACAGATACGCAGTATTTT
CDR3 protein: CASSLETRGTDTQYF

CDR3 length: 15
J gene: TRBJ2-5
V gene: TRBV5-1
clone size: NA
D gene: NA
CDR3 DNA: TGCGCCAGCAGCTTGGGGGCCTACGGTCGGGAGACCCAGTACTTC
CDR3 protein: CASSLGAYGRETQYF

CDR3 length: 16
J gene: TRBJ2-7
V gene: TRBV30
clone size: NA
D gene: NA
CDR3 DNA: TGTGCCTGGAAATTTGACGGGCAGGGGACCTTCTACGAGCAGTACTTC
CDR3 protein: CAWKFDGQGTFYEQYF

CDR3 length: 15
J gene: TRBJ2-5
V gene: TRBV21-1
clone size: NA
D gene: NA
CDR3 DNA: TGTGCCAGCAGCAAAGCGACAGGGGGCCAAGAGACCCAGTACTTC
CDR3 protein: CASSKATGGQETQYF

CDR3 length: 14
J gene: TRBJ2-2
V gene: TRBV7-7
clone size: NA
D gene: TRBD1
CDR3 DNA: TGTGCTAGCAGCTCGGGACAGGGGACCGGGGAGCTGTTTTTT
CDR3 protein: CASSSGQGTGELFF

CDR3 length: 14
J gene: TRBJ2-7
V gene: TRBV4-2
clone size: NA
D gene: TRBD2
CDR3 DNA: TGTGCCAGCAGCCTAGCGGGGAGCCCCTACGAGCAGTACTTC
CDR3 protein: CASSLAGSPYEQYF

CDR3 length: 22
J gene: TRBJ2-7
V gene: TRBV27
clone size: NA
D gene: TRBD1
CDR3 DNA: TGTGCCAGCAGTTTTAGCAGGGCAGGGGGTGCACGCGCGCCCATCCCAGTCTACGAGCAGTACTTC
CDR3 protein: CASSFSRAGGARAPIPVYEQYF

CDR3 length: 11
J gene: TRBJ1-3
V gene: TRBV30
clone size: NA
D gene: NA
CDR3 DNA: TGTGCCTGGAGTGCAATAAACACCATATATTTT
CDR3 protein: CAWSAINTIYF

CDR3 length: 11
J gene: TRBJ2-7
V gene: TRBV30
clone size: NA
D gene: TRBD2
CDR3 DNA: TGTGCCTGGTCCGGGGGGTACGAGCAGTACTTC
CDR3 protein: CAWSGGYEQYF

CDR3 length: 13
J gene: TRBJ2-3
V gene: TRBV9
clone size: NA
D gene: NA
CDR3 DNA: TGTGCCAGCAGCGTAGTAGCTTCTTCTACGCAGTATTTT
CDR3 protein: CASSVVASSTQYF

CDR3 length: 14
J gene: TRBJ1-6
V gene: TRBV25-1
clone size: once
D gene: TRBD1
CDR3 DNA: TGTGCCAGCAGTGAGGTACAGGGGAATTCACCCCTCCACTTT
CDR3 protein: CASSEVQGNSPLHF

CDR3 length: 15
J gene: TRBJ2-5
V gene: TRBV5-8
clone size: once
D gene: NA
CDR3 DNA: TGTGCCAGCAGCTTGTACCTGGTGTTCGGAGAGACCCAGTACTTC
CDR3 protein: CASSLYLVFGETQYF

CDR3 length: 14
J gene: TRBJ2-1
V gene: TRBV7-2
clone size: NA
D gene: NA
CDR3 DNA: TGTGCCAGCAGCTCGAGGAGCTCCTACAATGAGCAGTTCTTC
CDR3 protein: CASSSRSSYNEQFF

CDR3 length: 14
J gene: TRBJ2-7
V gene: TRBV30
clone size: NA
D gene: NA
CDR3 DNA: TGTGCCTGGGAGGGACCCCCGGGGGCCTACGAGCAGTACTTC
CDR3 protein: CAWEGPPGAYEQYF

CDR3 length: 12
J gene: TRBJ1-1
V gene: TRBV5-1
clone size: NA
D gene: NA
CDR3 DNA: TGCGCCAGCAGTCAAGGGGTAACTGAAGCTTTCTTT
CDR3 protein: CASSQGVTEAFF

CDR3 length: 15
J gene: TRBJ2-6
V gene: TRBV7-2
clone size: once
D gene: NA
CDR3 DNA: TGTGCCAGCAGCTTAGGGCCCTCTGGGGCCAACGTCCTGACTTTC
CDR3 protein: CASSLGPSGANVLTF

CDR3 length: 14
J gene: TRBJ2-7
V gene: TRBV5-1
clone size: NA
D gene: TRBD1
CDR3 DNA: TGCGCCAGCAGCGGTAGACAGGGCGGACCCGAGCAGTACTTC
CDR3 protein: CASSGRQGGPEQYF

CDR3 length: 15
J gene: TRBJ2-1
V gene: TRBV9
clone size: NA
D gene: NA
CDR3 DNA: TGTGCCAGCAGCGAGGCGGCAGTATCCTACAATGAGCAGTTCTTC
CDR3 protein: CASSEAAVSYNEQFF

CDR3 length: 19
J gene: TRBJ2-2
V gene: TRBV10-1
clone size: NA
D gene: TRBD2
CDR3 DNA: TGCGCCAGCAGTGAGTCGATCCTAGCGGGGGGGCGGTTCACCGGGGAGCTGTTTTTT
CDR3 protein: CASSESILAGGRFTGELFF

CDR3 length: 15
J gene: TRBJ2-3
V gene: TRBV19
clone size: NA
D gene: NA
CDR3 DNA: TGTGCCATCAAATCCTCGGACAGCGACACAGATACGCAGTATTTT
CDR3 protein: CAIKSSDSDTDTQYF

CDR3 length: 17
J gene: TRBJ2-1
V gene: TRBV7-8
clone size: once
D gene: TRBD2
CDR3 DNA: TGTGCCAGCAGCTTAGACGCCGGGCGGGGGGGCCGCAATGAGCAGTTCTTC
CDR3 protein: CASSLDAGRGGRNEQFF

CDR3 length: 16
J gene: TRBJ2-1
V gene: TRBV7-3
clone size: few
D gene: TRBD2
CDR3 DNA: TGTGCCAGCAGCCCGAGCGGGGGGGCCGTTGTGGATGAGCAGTTCTTC
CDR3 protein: CASSPSGGAVVDEQFF

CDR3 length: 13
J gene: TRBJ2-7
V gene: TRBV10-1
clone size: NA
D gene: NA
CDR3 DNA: TGCGCCAGCAGTGAGTCGGCCAGGGGACGGCAGTACTTC
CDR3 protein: CASSESARGRQYF

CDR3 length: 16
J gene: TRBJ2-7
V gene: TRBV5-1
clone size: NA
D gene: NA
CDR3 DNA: TGCGCCAGCAGATACGGGACCGGGGGTACTAATTACGAGCAGTACTTC
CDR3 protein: CASRYGTGGTNYEQYF

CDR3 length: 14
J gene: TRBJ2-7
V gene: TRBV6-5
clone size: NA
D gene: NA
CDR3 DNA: TGTGCCAGCAGTGTAAGGGGGACCACCTACGAGCAGTACTTC
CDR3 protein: CASSVRGTTYEQYF

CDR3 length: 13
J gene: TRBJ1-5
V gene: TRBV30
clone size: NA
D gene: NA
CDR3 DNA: TGTGCCTGGTCGGGTGGAACCGATCAGCCCCAGCATTTT
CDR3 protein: CAWSGGTDQPQHF

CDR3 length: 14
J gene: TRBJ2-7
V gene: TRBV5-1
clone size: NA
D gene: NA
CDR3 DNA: TGCGCCAGCAGCGTCCCGTCGAGCTCCTACGAGCAGTACTTC
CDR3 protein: CASSVPSSSYEQYF

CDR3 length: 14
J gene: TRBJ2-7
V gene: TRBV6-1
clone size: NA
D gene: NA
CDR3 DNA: TGTGCCAGCAGCCCCGACAGGTACTCCTACGAGCAGTACTTC
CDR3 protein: CASSPDRYSYEQYF

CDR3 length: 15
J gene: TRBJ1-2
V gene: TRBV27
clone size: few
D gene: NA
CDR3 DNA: TGTGCCAGCAGTTTTATCGGGGTAAGACACTATGGCTACACCTTC
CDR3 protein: CASSFIGVRHYGYTF